This TCR beta chain was sequenced during a study of graft-versus-host responses after intestinal transplantation. At the level of the study: Each transplant was multivisceral, liver-intestinal, or isolated intestinal.

Study-wide results and limits: Peak GvH clone levels in circulation were associated with early post-transplant HvG declines. Present in recipient marrow, GvH clones included some that appeared first in ileum or blood. Across patients carrying graft-donor T cell macrochimerism, allografts held high graft-versus-host to host-versus-graft clonal ratios.

The J segment lost 4 bases and the V segment lost 4 bases, leaving 5 bases of the junction unmatched. Germline V gives CDR1 MNHNS, CDR2 SASEGT. The CDR3 runs 14 residues. Comment on this clone: What it binds is not known.

The method was immunoSEQ multiplex PCR; TCRdb's version includes in-frame clones alone and lacks a portion of them. The table has tens of thousands of clones, approximately 92% seen once. The clonotype originates from a human patient who received an intestinal transplant, so some T cells may come from the graft donor. The V gene is TRBV6-1, the J gene TRBJ2-7, with 9 bases that match TRBD2. The specimen comprised PBMCs, sampled about 260 days after intestinal transplant. The CDR3 bases are TGTGCCAGCAGTGTCTTAGCGGGAGAGTACGAGCAGTACTTC. This encodes CASSVLAGEYEQYF.